The 5 T cell receptor beta chains given below trace back to one sample, sequenced in a study of low-dose radiotherapy and immunotherapy resistance in tumors. Time point of the sample: before trial treatment. Using a constant-region primer together with a V-primer adapter, TCRs were subjected to around 20 PCR cycles of amplification. TCRdb ran MiXCR on the reads and lists one entry per CDR3 protein. This table holds tens of thousands of distinct CDR3 sequences, about 10% found once. Sequences were derived from PBMCs, sampled before treatment. These receptors were collected from a female donor with ovarian cancer.

Concerning this clonotype itself: A much larger clone differs by one base, so this may be a read error. The genes are TRBV27 and TRBJ2-7; TRBD2 aligns across 11 bases. CDR1 is MNHEY and CDR2 is SMNVEV in the germline V gene (reference sequence). The CDR3 runs 15 residues. Here the CDR3 DNA reads TGTGCCGGCAGTTACACTAGCGGGAGCTCCTACGAGCAGTACTTC. The encoded protein is CAGSYTSGSSYEQYF.

V and J are TRBV20-1 and TRBJ2-3; D uncertain. Germline CDR1 DFQATT, CDR2 SNEGSKA (reference sequence). Between the trimmed V and J ends, which lost 0 bases and 2 bases, there was a span of 12 bases. The length of the CDR3 is 15 residues. The DNA of the CDR3 is TGCAGTGCTAGAGACCCCGCGCGACACACAGATACGCAGTATTTT. This sequence encodes CSARDPARHTDTQYF.

This clonotype came up many times. V and J are TRBV7-2 and TRBJ2-1; 15 bases agree with TRBD2. From germline, CDR1 is SGHTA and CDR2 FQGNSA. The V gene end was trimmed by 5 bases and the J gene end by 10 bases; junction bases not matched to a gene: 6. This CDR3 region has 15 residues. The CDR3 loop is CASSASGLAGGEQFF. The CDR3 DNA reads as TGTGCCAGCAGCGCCTCTGGACTAGCGGGGGGGGAGCAGTTCTTC.

This clonotype was observed many times. The V call is TRBV2, the J call TRBJ1-2; maybe TRBD1 (6 bases). This CDR3 is built from 13 residues. The germline V gene has CDR1 SNHLY and CDR2 FYNNEI. V shed 6 bases and J shed 4 bases, with 12 bases lying between them. The chain's CDR3 is CASSFRTAYGYTF. The CDR3 DNA reads as TGTGCCAGCAGCTTTAGGACAGCCTATGGCTACACCTTC. The full variable domain, in which reference TRBV2 and TRBJ1-2 provide the parts outside the CDR3, is EPEVTQTPSHQVTQMGQEVILRCVPISNHLYFYWYRQILGQKVEFLVSFYNNEISEKSEIFDDQFSVERPDGSNFTLKIRSTKLEDSAMYFCASSFRTAYGYTFGSGTRLTVV.

This clonotype was counted only a few times. This chain joins TRBV19 and TRBJ1-5; 10 nucleotides match TRBD1. The V segment lost 8 bases and the J segment 3 bases; nucleotides outside the gene matches: 7. The germline CDR1 and CDR2 sequences are LNHDA and SQIVND (reference sequence). The CDR3 runs 15 residues. The CDR3 sequence is CASRPGTGDNQPQHF. CDR3 DNA sequence: TGTGCCAGTCGTCCCGGGACAGGGGACAATCAGCCCCAGCATTTT.